These 9 T cell receptor beta chains were all obtained from the same sample, sequenced in a study of CD8+CD57+ T cells in acquired aplastic anemia. TCR beta VDJ and CDR3 were profiled, and genomic DNA was the template. TCRdb re-derived calls from the reads in MiXCR, one entry per CDR3 protein. The repertoire consists of about 120,000 distinct CDR3 sequences, with over 55% occurring once and the leading ten covering roughly 29%. Whoever was chosen for sequencing had shown CD8+CD57+ cell expansion by flow cytometry. Sequencing used sorted CD4+, CD8+, or CD8+CD57+ T cells (not recorded which) from PBMCs. The source of these receptors is a human donor with aplastic anemia.

This rearrangement joins TRBV4-3 to TRBJ2-1, with TRBD2 matching over 7 bases. The V segment lost 0 bases and the J segment 0 bases; nucleotides outside the gene matches: 2. The CDR3 is 16 amino acids. Germline assignment: CDR1 LGHNA and CDR2 YSLEER. The DNA for the CDR3 is TGCGCCAGCAGCCAAGATACGGGGGGCTCCTACAATGAGCAGTTCTTC. This gives the protein CASSQDTGGSYNEQFF.

This sequence joins TRBV7-2 and TRBJ2-7; D is perhaps TRBD2 (5 bases). This CDR3 comprises 13 residues. From germline, CDR1 is SGHTA and CDR2 FQGNSA. The V end was cut by 5 bases, the J end by 3 bases, with 11 bases between. In DNA, the CDR3 is TGTGCCAGCAGCCCACGACGGGGCTACGAGCAGTACTTC. Translation gives CASSPRRGYEQYF.

Only a few counts were recorded for this clonotype. The chain has TRBV25-1 and TRBJ1-2; D may be TRBD1 (5 bases). There are 18 residues in the CDR3. In germline, CDR1 is MGHDK, CDR2 SYGVNS. Trimming took 1 base from V and 4 from J, leaving 22 bases between them. The CDR3 is CASSESVGRESFSYGYTF. DNA for the CDR3: TGTGCCAGCAGTGAATCGGTGGGCAGGGAATCCTTTAGCTATGGCTACACCTTC.

The rearrangement links TRBV29-1 to TRBJ1-1; D not certain. V was clipped by 4 bases and J by 4 bases, with 4 bases between them. Germline CDR1 and CDR2: SQVTM and ANQGSEA. The CDR3 consists of 10 residues. The CDR3 spells CSVVGTEAFF. The CDR3 DNA reads as TGCAGCGTTGTCGGCACTGAAGCTTTCTTT.

The chain uses TRBV29-1 and TRBJ2-7; 8 bases line up with TRBD2. Germline CDR1 reads SQVTM; CDR2 reads ANQGSEA. The trim removed 4 bases at V and 2 bases at J, leaving 7 bases unmatched. The CDR3 sequence is 14 residues long. Here the CDR3 reads CSVVETSGTYEQYF. CDR3 coding DNA: TGCAGCGTTGTCGAAACTAGCGGAACCTACGAGCAGTACTTC.

This chain uses TRBV20-1 with TRBJ1-6; 7 bases are shared with TRBD1. CDR3 length equals 15 residues. The V and J ends lost 0 bases and 7 bases, in that order; junction bases with no gene match: 6. Germline CDR1 reads DFQATT; CDR2 reads SNEGSKA (reference sequence). CDR3 bases: TGCAGTGCTAGAGATCACAGCAGGGGGAATTCACCCCTCCACTTT. Protein: CSARDHSRGNSPLHF.

The rearrangement joins TRBV29-1 to TRBJ1-2; D is unresolved. The germline CDR1 and CDR2 sequences are SQVTM and ANQGSEA. This CDR3 region has 12 residues. The V end lost 4 bases, the J end lost 3 bases, and 9 bases lay between the germline ends. CDR3 amino acids: CSVGQNDYGYTF. CDR3 DNA: TGCAGCGTTGGGCAGAATGACTATGGCTACACCTTC. The whole variable domain, remainder taken from reference TRBV29-1 and TRBJ1-2, is SAVISQKPSRDICQRGTSLTIQCQVDSQVTMMFWYRQQPGQSLTLIATANQGSEATYESGFVIDKFPISRPNLTFSTLTVSNMSPEDSSIYLCSVGQNDYGYTFGSGTRLTVV.

V is TRBV24-1 and J is TRBJ1-1, with D unresolved. Trimming took 5 bases from V and 5 from J, leaving 8 bases between them. This CDR3 is built from 12 residues. Per the germline V gene, CDR1 is KGHDR and CDR2 is SFDVKD. CDR3 bases: TGTGCCACCAGTGCTGGGCAGACTGAAGCTTTCTTT. As protein: CATSAGQTEAFF.

The chain combines TRBV9 with TRBJ1-4; D is ambiguous. The CDR3 spans 15 residues. The germline gives CDR1 SGDLS, CDR2 YYNGEE. V lost 3 bases to trimming and J lost 1 base, with 10 bases between them. The CDR3 DNA reads as TGTGCCAGCAGCGCCGGGGATGTAACTAATGAAAAACTGTTTTTT. It codes for CASSAGDVTNEKLFF.